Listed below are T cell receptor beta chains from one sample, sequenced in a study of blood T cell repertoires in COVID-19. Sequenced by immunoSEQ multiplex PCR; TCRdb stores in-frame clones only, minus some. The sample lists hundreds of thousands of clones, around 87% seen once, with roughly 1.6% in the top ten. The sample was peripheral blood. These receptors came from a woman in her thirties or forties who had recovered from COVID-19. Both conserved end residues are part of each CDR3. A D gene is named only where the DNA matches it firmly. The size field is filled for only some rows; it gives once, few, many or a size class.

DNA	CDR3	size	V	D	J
TGTGCCAGCAGCTTGGCGGGGGGGTCACCAGATACGCAGTATTTT	CASSLAGGSPDTQYF	NA	TRBV11-2	TRBD2	TRBJ2-3
TGTGCCAGCAGCTTAGGTATCTGGGCAGGTGAGCAGTTCTTC	CASSLGIWAGEQFF	NA	TRBV11-3	NA	TRBJ2-1
TGTGCCAGCAGCTTCGGACAGGGGAACTATGGCTACACCTTC	CASSFGQGNYGYTF	NA	TRBV9	TRBD1	TRBJ1-2
TGTGCCAGCAGCCCCGGCGGGGCTGGCTACAATGAGCAGTTCTTC	CASSPGGAGYNEQFF	NA	TRBV5-4	NA	TRBJ2-1
TGTGCCAGCAGCCAGGGCAGCTCCTACGAGCAGTACTTC	CASSQGSSYEQYF	NA	TRBV16	NA	TRBJ2-7
TGTGCCAGCAGTTTCCTGGGGGGAAATAGCAATCAGCCCCAGCATTTT	CASSFLGGNSNQPQHF	NA	TRBV7-2	NA	TRBJ1-5
TGCGCCAGCAGTGAGGTGGCGAACACTGAAGCTTTCTTT	CASSEVANTEAFF	once	TRBV10-2	NA	TRBJ1-1
TGTGCCAGTTTCCGGGACAGGGCGAACACTGAAGCTTTCTTT	CASFRDRANTEAFF	once	TRBV19	TRBD1	TRBJ1-1
TGTGCCAGCAGTGAATTTAGCGGGGGGGCCGGAGGCACAGATACGCAGTATTTT	CASSEFSGGAGGTDTQYF	once	TRBV6-4	TRBD2	TRBJ2-3
TGTGCCAGCAGCGCCCACGCTCGGGTATCCACTCGGGAGCAGTACTTC	CASSAHARVSTREQYF	few	TRBV9	NA	TRBJ2-7
TGTGCCAGCAGCTTAATATCTCTTTACACTGAAGCTTTCTTT	CASSLISLYTEAFF	NA	TRBV7-2	NA	TRBJ1-1
TGTGCCAGCAGCTTGAGGGGTAGTGGAAACACCATATATTTT	CASSLRGSGNTIYF	once	TRBV5-4	NA	TRBJ1-3
TGTGCCAGCAGCCCGGACAGGGTTATTGGCTACACCTTC	CASSPDRVIGYTF	NA	TRBV7-8	TRBD1	TRBJ1-2
TGTGCCAGCAGCCCTCATCCAGGAGAGCAGTACTTC	CASSPHPGEQYF	NA	TRBV3-1/TRBV3-2	NA	TRBJ2-7
TGCGCCAGCAGCCATGAAGCCGGGACAGGGATTAACTATGGCTACACCTTC	CASSHEAGTGINYGYTF	NA	TRBV4-1	TRBD1	TRBJ1-2
TGTGCCAGTAGTACGACAGGGGTGGCGTCCGATCAGCCCCAGCATTTT	CASSTTGVASDQPQHF	NA	TRBV19	TRBD1	TRBJ1-5
TGTGCCAGCAGCGCCCCCGTTGGGACAGGGGAGGATAACTATGGCTACACCTTC	CASSAPVGTGEDNYGYTF	NA	TRBV9	TRBD1	TRBJ1-2
TGTGCCAGCAGCTTGACAGGGGGCGCGCCTGGAAACACCATATATTTT	CASSLTGGAPGNTIYF	NA	TRBV5-4	TRBD1	TRBJ1-3
TGCAGCGTTGTGCCCTGGGGGGGGCAGTGGACCGGGGAGCTGTTTTTT	CSVVPWGGQWTGELFF	NA	TRBV29-1	NA	TRBJ2-2
TGTGCCAGCTCACCCCAGGGAAAGAAAGACTCACCCCTCCACTTT	CASSPQGKKDSPLHF	NA	TRBV18	NA	TRBJ1-6
TGTGCCAGCAGTACCCGACAGTGGTCGAGCTCTGGAAACACCATATATTTT	CASSTRQWSSSGNTIYF	few	TRBV2	NA	TRBJ1-3
TGCGCCAGCAGCCAAGACGTCACGAGCTCTGGAAACACCATATATTTT	CASSQDVTSSGNTIYF	NA	TRBV4-3	NA	TRBJ1-3
TGTGCCAGCAGCTTGGGAGGCGGGGGCCACGGGGAGACCCAGTACTTC	CASSLGGGGHGETQYF	NA	TRBV5-8	NA	TRBJ2-5
TGTGCCAGCACCCAAGGGCGGGGGTCCTACAATGAGCAGTTCTTC	CASTQGRGSYNEQFF	NA	TRBV7-2	TRBD2	TRBJ2-1
TGTGCCAGCGTCTACAGGGAGACAGATACGCAGTATTTT	CASVYRETDTQYF	NA	TRBV2	NA	TRBJ2-3
TGTGCCATCAGGACAGGGGGAACTGAAGCTTTCTTT	CAIRTGGTEAFF	NA	TRBV10-3	TRBD1	TRBJ1-1
TGCGCCAGCAGCCAGGGGTTAGCGGGGACGTTCTACGAGCAGTACTTC	CASSQGLAGTFYEQYF	NA	TRBV4-1	TRBD2	TRBJ2-7
TGTGCCAGCAGTGTCGGAGGGCCGGGGATTAACTATGGCTACACCTTC	CASSVGGPGINYGYTF	NA	TRBV28	NA	TRBJ1-2
TGTGCCAGCAGTTACGAGGGTTCACCCCTCCACTTT	CASSYEGSPLHF	NA	TRBV6-6	NA	TRBJ1-6
TGCAGCGTTGACATGAACACTGAAGCTTTCTTT	CSVDMNTEAFF	NA	TRBV29-1	NA	TRBJ1-1
TGCAGTGCTACAGGGTACAATGAGCAGTTCTTC	CSATGYNEQFF	NA	TRBV20-1	NA	TRBJ2-1
TGCGCCAGCAGCCCCGAAGGGGGAAGCTATGAAAAACTGTTTTTT	CASSPEGGSYEKLFF	NA	TRBV5-1	NA	TRBJ1-4
TGCGCCAGCAGCTTGGCCGTCCCGGGACAGGGGGATAATTCACCCCTCCACTTT	CASSLAVPGQGDNSPLHF	NA	TRBV5-1	TRBD1	TRBJ1-6
TGTGCCAGCAGTCCCCTCGGCAGGGGTGCCTACGAGCAGTACTTC	CASSPLGRGAYEQYF	once	TRBV27	NA	TRBJ2-7
TGTGCCAGCAGCGACGACTGGAGCTCTGGAAACACCATATATTTT	CASSDDWSSGNTIYF	NA	TRBV11-2	NA	TRBJ1-3
TGTGCCAGCAGTTTAATAAATGAAAAACTGTTTTTT	CASSLINEKLFF	NA	TRBV12-3/TRBV12-4	NA	TRBJ1-4
TGTGCCAGCAGCTTAGGTGTTCTGAGGGGGCATGAGACCCAGTACTTC	CASSLGVLRGHETQYF	NA	TRBV11-2	TRBD1	TRBJ2-5
TGTGCCAGCAGCAAGGACAGCTCCTACGAGCAGTACTTC	CASSKDSSYEQYF	NA	TRBV9	NA	TRBJ2-7
TGTGCCAGCAGTCCGAGGAGCTCCTACGAGCAGTACTTC	CASSPRSSYEQYF	NA	TRBV7-2	NA	TRBJ2-7
TGCGCCAGCAGCCAAGAAGGAACCCGACAGTATGGCTACACCTTC	CASSQEGTRQYGYTF	NA	TRBV4-1	NA	TRBJ1-2
TGTGCCAGCAGTTTGAATCAGGGGCTTGGCTACACCTTC	CASSLNQGLGYTF	NA	TRBV12-3/TRBV12-4	NA	TRBJ1-2
TGTGCCAGCAGCGTCCCCGGGACAGATGGCTCCTACAATGAGCAGTTCTTC	CASSVPGTDGSYNEQFF	NA	TRBV11-3	TRBD1	TRBJ2-1
TGCGCCAGCAGCTTGGGGGACAGGGGTTCTCAGCCCCAGCATTTT	CASSLGDRGSQPQHF	NA	TRBV5-1	TRBD1	TRBJ1-5
TGTGCCAGCAGCTCATTAACAGGGTCGAGGGCCAAAAACATTCAGTACTTC	CASSSLTGSRAKNIQYF	NA	TRBV11-2	NA	TRBJ2-4
TGTGCCAGCAGCGTAGGGGGCGATGGCTACACCTTC	CASSVGGDGYTF	NA	TRBV9	NA	TRBJ1-2
TGTGCCAGCCCAGAAGGGCAGGGAAACACAGATACGCAGTATTTT	CASPEGQGNTDTQYF	NA	TRBV6-5	NA	TRBJ2-3
TGTGCCAGCAGTTTGTCCTCGGCAGGGGGAGCTTTCTTT	CASSLSSAGGAFF	NA	TRBV12-3/TRBV12-4	TRBD1	TRBJ1-1
TGTGCCACCAGCAGAGATCCGGGATCTGGGGCCAACGTCCTGACTTTC	CATSRDPGSGANVLTF	NA	TRBV15	NA	TRBJ2-6
TGCGCCAGCAGCTTGGAACTAGCGGGCGGTTTCTTAAAAGAGACCCAGTACTTC	CASSLELAGGFLKETQYF	NA	TRBV5-1	TRBD2	TRBJ2-5
TGTGCCAGCAGCTTGGGGGGCAGGGCGATGAACACTGAAGCTTTCTTT	CASSLGGRAMNTEAFF	NA	TRBV5-4	NA	TRBJ1-1
TGTGCCAGTAGTATAAGGGAGCAGGAGGAAGACTACGAGCAGTACTTC	CASSIREQEEDYEQYF	NA	TRBV19	NA	TRBJ2-7
TGTGCCAGCAGCCTTAGTCCGACAGGGAGCGGGACTGAAGCTTTCTTT	CASSLSPTGSGTEAFF	NA	TRBV7-3	TRBD1	TRBJ1-1
TGTGCCAGCAGCAGACTAGCGGGGGTGGGAGATACGCAGTATTTT	CASSRLAGVGDTQYF	once	TRBV2	TRBD2	TRBJ2-3
TGTGCCAGCAGCGTACAGGTGGCTCAGCCCCAGCATTTT	CASSVQVAQPQHF	NA	TRBV11-2	NA	TRBJ1-5